This T cell receptor beta chain stems from a study of post-analysis software for immune sequencing data. Whole-study results and caveats: Roughly 5 TRBV segments, including TRBV5-6, TRBV5-1 and TRBV20-1, were more frequent in patients than controls. Versus controls, multiple sclerosis patients showed significantly lower diversity (normalized Chao1).

Unique molecular identifiers had been added to the TCR beta cDNA libraries. MiXCR, run by TCRdb on the PCR reads, gives a single entry per CDR3 protein. The sample comprises around 710,000 distinct CDR3 sequences, around 42% of which are singletons, and 4.9% rests with the top ten. The V gene end was trimmed by 4 bases and the J gene end by 6 bases; junction bases not matched to a gene: 7. There are 15 residues in the CDR3. CDR1 SGHRS and CDR2 YFSETQ come from the germline V gene. To note about this clonotype: What it binds is unknown.

The TCR comes from a girl between 5 and 17 years old with multiple sclerosis. The chain couples TRBV5-1 to TRBJ2-3, with TRBD2 matching 11 bases. The sequenced sample was blood. CDR3 region: CASSVAGGLLDTQYF. Here the CDR3 DNA reads TGCGCCAGCAGCGTAGCGGGAGGGCTTTTGGATACGCAGTATTTT. Filled out from reference TRBV5-1 and TRBJ2-3, the complete variable domain reads KAGVTQTPRYLIKTRGQQVTLSCSPISGHRSVSWYQQTPGQGLQFLFEYFSETQRNKGNFPGRFSGRQFSNSRSEMNVSTLELGDSALYLCASSVAGGLLDTQYFGPGTRLTVL.